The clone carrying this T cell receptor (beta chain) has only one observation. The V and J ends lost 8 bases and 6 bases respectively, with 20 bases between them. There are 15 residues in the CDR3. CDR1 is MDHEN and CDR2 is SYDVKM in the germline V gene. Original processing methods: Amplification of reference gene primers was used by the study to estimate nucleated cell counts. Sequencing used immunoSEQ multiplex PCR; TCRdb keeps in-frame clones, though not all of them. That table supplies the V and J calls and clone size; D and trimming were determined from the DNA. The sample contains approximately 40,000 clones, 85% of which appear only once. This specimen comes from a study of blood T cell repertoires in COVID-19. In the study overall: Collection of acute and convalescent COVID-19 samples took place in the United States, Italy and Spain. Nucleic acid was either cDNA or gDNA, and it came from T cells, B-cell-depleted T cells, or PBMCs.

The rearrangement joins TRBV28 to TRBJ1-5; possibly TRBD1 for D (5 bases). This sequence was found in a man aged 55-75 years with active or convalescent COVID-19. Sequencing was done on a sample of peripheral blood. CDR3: CASQGGPGTGQPQHF. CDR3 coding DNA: TGTGCCAGCCAGGGAGGCCCAGGGACCGGTCAGCCCCAGCATTTT.